This TCR beta chain appears in the sequencing data of a study of blood T cell repertoires in COVID-19. For the study at large: From the United States, Italy and Spain came samples of acute and convalescent COVID-19. PBMCs, B-cell-depleted T cells, or T cells were the source of the cDNA or gDNA that made up the material.

Source study methods: Estimation of nucleated cell counts relied on the amplification of reference gene primers. TCRdb keeps only in-frame clones here, not all; method: immunoSEQ multiplex PCR. That table furnishes V, J and clone size, whereas the DNA furnished D and trimming. The table includes about 350,000 clones, more than 85% detected once. The CDR3 is made up of 17 amino acids. CDR1 and CDR2 (germline): SGHTA, FQGNSA. The J segment lost 6 bases and the V segment lost 1 base, leaving 14 bases of the junction unmatched. What was sequenced was PBMCs or T cells enriched from blood (not recorded which). This chain uses TRBV7-2 with TRBJ1-2, with 7 bases that match TRBD1. The sequence was obtained from a woman in her thirties who had recovered from COVID-19. The CDR3: CASSLVGGGSADHGYTF. CDR3 in DNA: TGTGCCAGCAGCTTAGTAGGGGGCGGTAGCGCCGACCATGGCTACACCTTC. Full variable domain (rest looked up from reference TRBV7-2 and TRBJ1-2): GAGVSQSPSNKVTEKGKDVELRCDPISGHTALYWYRQSLGQGLEFLIYFQGNSAPDKSGLPSDRFSAERTGGSVSTLTIQRTQQEDSAVYLCASSLVGGGSADHGYTFGSGTRLTVV.